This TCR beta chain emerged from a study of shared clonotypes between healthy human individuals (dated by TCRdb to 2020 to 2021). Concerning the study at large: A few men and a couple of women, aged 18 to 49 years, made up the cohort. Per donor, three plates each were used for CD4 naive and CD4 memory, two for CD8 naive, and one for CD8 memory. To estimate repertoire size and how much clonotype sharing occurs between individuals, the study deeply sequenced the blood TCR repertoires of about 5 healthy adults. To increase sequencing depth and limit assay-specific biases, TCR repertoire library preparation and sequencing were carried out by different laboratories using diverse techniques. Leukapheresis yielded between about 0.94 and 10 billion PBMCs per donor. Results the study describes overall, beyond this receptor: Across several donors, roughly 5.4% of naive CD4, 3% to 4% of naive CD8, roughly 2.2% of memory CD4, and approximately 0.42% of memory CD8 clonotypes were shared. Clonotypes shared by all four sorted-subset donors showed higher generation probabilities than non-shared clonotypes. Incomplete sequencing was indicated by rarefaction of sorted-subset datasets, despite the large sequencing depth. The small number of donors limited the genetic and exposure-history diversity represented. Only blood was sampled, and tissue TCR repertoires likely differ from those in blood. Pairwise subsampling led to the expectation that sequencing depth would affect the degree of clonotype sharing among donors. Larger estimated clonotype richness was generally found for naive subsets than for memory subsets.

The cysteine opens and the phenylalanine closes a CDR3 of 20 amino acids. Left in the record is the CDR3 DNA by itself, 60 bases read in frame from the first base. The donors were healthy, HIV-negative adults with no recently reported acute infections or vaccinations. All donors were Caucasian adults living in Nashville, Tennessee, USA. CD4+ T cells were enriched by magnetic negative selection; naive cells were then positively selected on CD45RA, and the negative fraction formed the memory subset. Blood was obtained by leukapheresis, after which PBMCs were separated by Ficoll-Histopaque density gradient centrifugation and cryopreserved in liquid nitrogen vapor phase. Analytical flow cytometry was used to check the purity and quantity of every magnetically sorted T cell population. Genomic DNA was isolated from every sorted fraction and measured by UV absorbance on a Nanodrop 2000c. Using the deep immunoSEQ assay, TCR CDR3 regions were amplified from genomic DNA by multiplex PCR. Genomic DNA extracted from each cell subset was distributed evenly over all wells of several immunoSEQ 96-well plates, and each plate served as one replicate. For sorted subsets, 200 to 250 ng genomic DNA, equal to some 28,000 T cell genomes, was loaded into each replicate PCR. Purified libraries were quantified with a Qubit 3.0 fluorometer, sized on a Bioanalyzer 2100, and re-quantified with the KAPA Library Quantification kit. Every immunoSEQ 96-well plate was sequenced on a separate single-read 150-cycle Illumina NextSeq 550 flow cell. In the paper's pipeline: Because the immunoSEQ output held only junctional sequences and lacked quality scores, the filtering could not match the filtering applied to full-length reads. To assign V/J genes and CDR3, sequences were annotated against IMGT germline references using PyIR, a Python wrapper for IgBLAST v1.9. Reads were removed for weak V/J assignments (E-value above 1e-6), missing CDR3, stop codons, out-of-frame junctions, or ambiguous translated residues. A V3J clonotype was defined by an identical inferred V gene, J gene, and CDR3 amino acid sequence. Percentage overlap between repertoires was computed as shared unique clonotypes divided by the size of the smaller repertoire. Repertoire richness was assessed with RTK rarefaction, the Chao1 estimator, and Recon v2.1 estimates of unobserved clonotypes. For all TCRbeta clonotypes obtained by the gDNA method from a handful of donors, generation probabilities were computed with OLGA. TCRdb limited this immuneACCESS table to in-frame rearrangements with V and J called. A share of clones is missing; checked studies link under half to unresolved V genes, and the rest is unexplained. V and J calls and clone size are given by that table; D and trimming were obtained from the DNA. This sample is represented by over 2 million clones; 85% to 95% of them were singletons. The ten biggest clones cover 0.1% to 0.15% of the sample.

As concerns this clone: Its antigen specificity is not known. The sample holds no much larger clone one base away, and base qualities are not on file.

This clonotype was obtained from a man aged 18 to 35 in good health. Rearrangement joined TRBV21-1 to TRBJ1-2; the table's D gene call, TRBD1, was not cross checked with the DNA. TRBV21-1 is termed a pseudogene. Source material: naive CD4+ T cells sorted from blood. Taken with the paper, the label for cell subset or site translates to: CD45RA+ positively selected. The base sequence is TGTGCCAGCAGCAAAGAACCACCGGTTGGCGACGACAGAACTAACTATGGCTACACCTTC. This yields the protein CASSKEPPVGDDRTNYGYTF.